These T cell receptor beta chains were read from a single sample in a study of shared clonotypes between healthy human individuals. TCRdb's copy holds only in-frame clones and misses some; the assay was immunoSEQ multiplex PCR. The table includes around 1.1 million clones, 70% to 85% detected once. Material for sequencing was memory CD4+ T cells from PBMCs. These receptors originate from a man in his late teens or twenties in good health. Some clones in this sample may be carry-over from other donors' samples. Both conserved end residues are part of each CDR3. The order of the fields is J gene, V gene, clone size, D gene, CDR3 protein, CDR3 DNA. D genes are given only for firm matches. Clone sizes are given selectively: once, few, many, or a class where the clone is expanded.

j_call: TRBJ2-7
v_call: TRBV15
clone_size: once
d_call: -
cdr3_aa: CATSRGQDYEQYF
cdr3_nt: TGTGCCACCAGCAGAGGACAGGACTACGAGCAGTACTTC

j_call: TRBJ1-5
v_call: TRBV5-1
clone_size: few
d_call: -
cdr3_aa: CASSPLQGQPQHF
cdr3_nt: TGCGCCAGCAGCCCCCTTCAGGGACAGCCCCAGCATTTT

j_call: TRBJ2-3
v_call: TRBV5-1
clone_size: -
d_call: TRBD2
cdr3_aa: CASSFGLAGGAGDDTQYF
cdr3_nt: TGCGCCAGCAGCTTCGGACTAGCGGGAGGGGCCGGGGATGATACGCAGTATTTT

j_call: TRBJ1-2
v_call: TRBV30
clone_size: -
d_call: -
cdr3_aa: CAWTGGRSGYTF
cdr3_nt: TGTGCCTGGACTGGGGGAAGGAGTGGCTACACCTTC

j_call: TRBJ1-2
v_call: TRBV28
clone_size: once
d_call: -
cdr3_aa: CASSLSGEWNYGYTF
cdr3_nt: TGTGCCAGCAGTTTGAGCGGCGAGTGGAACTATGGCTACACCTTC

j_call: TRBJ2-7
v_call: TRBV11-2
clone_size: -
d_call: TRBD1
cdr3_aa: CASSLEGGTGDLYEQYF
cdr3_nt: TGTGCCAGCAGCTTAGAAGGAGGGACAGGGGACCTCTACGAGCAGTACTTC

j_call: TRBJ2-7
v_call: TRBV7-9
clone_size: -
d_call: TRBD2
cdr3_aa: CASTQWGTSGEYF
cdr3_nt: TGTGCCAGCACCCAATGGGGGACTAGCGGGGAGTACTTC

j_call: TRBJ1-2
v_call: TRBV28
clone_size: -
d_call: -
cdr3_aa: CASSLNIISNYGYTF
cdr3_nt: TGTGCCAGCAGTCTCAACATAATTTCTAACTATGGCTACACCTTC

j_call: TRBJ1-5
v_call: TRBV2
clone_size: -
d_call: TRBD1
cdr3_aa: CASGRTGDFNQPQHF
cdr3_nt: TGTGCCAGCGGGAGGACAGGGGACTTCAATCAGCCCCAGCATTTT

j_call: TRBJ1-5
v_call: TRBV28
clone_size: -
d_call: -
cdr3_aa: CASSRSQGRGQPQHF
cdr3_nt: TGTGCCAGCAGCCGGTCACAGGGTAGGGGTCAGCCCCAGCATTTT

j_call: TRBJ2-5
v_call: TRBV4-3
clone_size: -
d_call: -
cdr3_aa: CASSQDLPRGYWETQYF
cdr3_nt: TGCGCCAGCAGCCAAGATCTACCTCGGGGGTATTGGGAGACCCAGTACTTC

j_call: TRBJ1-2
v_call: TRBV25-1
clone_size: -
d_call: -
cdr3_aa: CASSEFSMGHRSGYTF
cdr3_nt: TGTGCCAGCAGTGAATTTAGTATGGGACACCGCAGTGGCTACACCTTC

j_call: TRBJ2-7
v_call: TRBV4-1
clone_size: -
d_call: TRBD1
cdr3_aa: CASSQGTNRGNEQYF
cdr3_nt: TGCGCCAGCAGCCAAGGGACGAACAGGGGAAACGAGCAGTACTTC

j_call: TRBJ2-1
v_call: TRBV9
clone_size: -
d_call: TRBD1
cdr3_aa: CASSVRQGPYNEQFF
cdr3_nt: TGTGCCAGCAGCGTTAGACAGGGACCCTACAATGAGCAGTTCTTC

j_call: TRBJ2-5
v_call: TRBV15
clone_size: -
d_call: -
cdr3_aa: CATSREGLGETQYF
cdr3_nt: TGTGCCACCAGCAGAGAAGGCTTGGGCGAGACCCAGTACTTC

j_call: TRBJ2-7
v_call: TRBV5-5
clone_size: -
d_call: -
cdr3_aa: CASSARVEQYF
cdr3_nt: TGTGCCAGCAGCGCGCGGGTCGAGCAGTACTTC

j_call: TRBJ2-1
v_call: TRBV4-1
clone_size: -
d_call: TRBD1
cdr3_aa: CASSQGWDRVNNEQFF
cdr3_nt: TGCGCCAGCAGCCAAGGGTGGGACAGGGTGAACAATGAGCAGTTCTTC

j_call: TRBJ1-6
v_call: TRBV6-1
clone_size: few
d_call: -
cdr3_aa: CASSEWEPLHF
cdr3_nt: TGTGCCAGCAGTGAATGGGAGCCCCTCCACTTT

j_call: TRBJ2-6
v_call: TRBV15
clone_size: -
d_call: -
cdr3_aa: CATSRIGAAGANVLTF
cdr3_nt: TGTGCCACCAGCAGAATCGGGGCGGCCGGGGCCAACGTCCTGACTTTC

j_call: TRBJ2-5
v_call: TRBV7-6
clone_size: -
d_call: -
cdr3_aa: CASSITGSSGETQYF
cdr3_nt: TGTGCCAGCAGTATTACGGGCAGCTCGGGGGAGACCCAGTACTTC

j_call: TRBJ2-3
v_call: TRBV29-1
clone_size: -
d_call: -
cdr3_aa: CSVERSGPRTDTQYF
cdr3_nt: TGCAGCGTTGAAAGGTCAGGTCCTCGCACAGATACGCAGTATTTT

j_call: TRBJ2-7
v_call: TRBV6-5
clone_size: -
d_call: -
cdr3_aa: CASSSVQGGEQYF
cdr3_nt: TGTGCCAGCAGCTCGGTGCAGGGGGGCGAGCAGTACTTC

j_call: TRBJ2-6
v_call: TRBV19
clone_size: -
d_call: -
cdr3_aa: CASSGNRLSGANVLTF
cdr3_nt: TGTGCCAGTAGTGGAAACAGGTTGTCTGGGGCCAACGTCCTGACTTTC

j_call: TRBJ1-2
v_call: TRBV7-2
clone_size: -
d_call: TRBD1
cdr3_aa: CASSLVADRGRGYTF
cdr3_nt: TGTGCCAGCAGCTTAGTTGCGGACAGGGGTCGTGGCTACACCTTC

j_call: TRBJ1-1
v_call: TRBV14
clone_size: -
d_call: TRBD1
cdr3_aa: CASSQVGGQSYSEAFF
cdr3_nt: TGTGCCAGCAGCCAAGTAGGGGGACAGAGTTACTCTGAAGCTTTCTTT

j_call: TRBJ2-7
v_call: TRBV28
clone_size: -
d_call: -
cdr3_aa: CASTGAGTATYEQYF
cdr3_nt: TGTGCCAGCACCGGAGCCGGGACGGCAACCTACGAGCAGTACTTC

j_call: TRBJ1-2
v_call: TRBV28
clone_size: -
d_call: -
cdr3_aa: CASSLWARVDGGYTF
cdr3_nt: TGTGCCAGCAGTTTATGGGCCAGGGTGGATGGTGGCTACACCTTC

j_call: TRBJ2-3
v_call: TRBV18
clone_size: -
d_call: TRBD2
cdr3_aa: CASSPAGGRTDTQYF
cdr3_nt: TGTGCCAGCTCACCAGCGGGAGGAAGGACAGATACGCAGTATTTT

j_call: TRBJ1-1
v_call: TRBV11-3
clone_size: -
d_call: -
cdr3_aa: CASSLDMRAEAFF
cdr3_nt: TGTGCCAGCAGCTTAGATATGAGGGCTGAAGCTTTCTTT

j_call: TRBJ2-3
v_call: TRBV7-2
clone_size: -
d_call: TRBD2
cdr3_aa: CASNKAGGTDTQYF
cdr3_nt: TGTGCCAGCAACAAGGCGGGGGGCACAGATACGCAGTATTTT

j_call: TRBJ1-5
v_call: TRBV28
clone_size: -
d_call: -
cdr3_aa: CASSLRQSFAPQHF
cdr3_nt: TGTGCCAGCAGTTTGAGGCAGTCGTTTGCGCCCCAGCATTTT

j_call: TRBJ2-1
v_call: TRBV5-1
clone_size: -
d_call: TRBD2
cdr3_aa: CASSPGTSGSHYNEQFF
cdr3_nt: TGCGCCAGCAGCCCGGGGACTAGCGGGAGTCATTACAATGAGCAGTTCTTC

j_call: TRBJ2-2
v_call: TRBV5-1
clone_size: few
d_call: -
cdr3_aa: CASSFQDTGELFF
cdr3_nt: TGCGCCAGCAGCTTCCAGGACACCGGGGAGCTGTTTTTT

j_call: TRBJ2-7
v_call: TRBV28
clone_size: -
d_call: -
cdr3_aa: CASSSPGVSIYEQYF
cdr3_nt: TGTGCCAGCAGTTCCCCCGGTGTAAGCATCTACGAGCAGTACTTC

j_call: TRBJ2-1
v_call: TRBV11-3
clone_size: few
d_call: -
cdr3_aa: CASSLGTDTQELPFF
cdr3_nt: TGTGCCAGCAGCTTAGGTACGGACACCCAGGAATTGCCGTTCTTC

j_call: TRBJ2-3
v_call: TRBV9
clone_size: -
d_call: TRBD1
cdr3_aa: CASSETGFTDTQYF
cdr3_nt: TGTGCCAGCAGCGAGACAGGGTTCACCGATACGCAGTATTTT

j_call: TRBJ2-1
v_call: TRBV5-1
clone_size: -
d_call: TRBD2
cdr3_aa: CASSFSGRASGVEQFF
cdr3_nt: TGCGCCAGCAGCTTTAGCGGGAGGGCCAGTGGGGTTGAGCAGTTCTTC

j_call: TRBJ1-1
v_call: TRBV7-9
clone_size: -
d_call: -
cdr3_aa: CASSLIWGDFNPHTEAFF
cdr3_nt: TGTGCCAGCAGCTTAATTTGGGGGGACTTCAATCCACACACTGAAGCTTTCTTT

j_call: TRBJ1-4
v_call: TRBV28
clone_size: -
d_call: -
cdr3_aa: CASSLGGSGNEKLFF
cdr3_nt: TGTGCCAGCAGTTTGGGGGGATCGGGTAATGAAAAACTGTTTTTT

j_call: TRBJ1-2
v_call: TRBV28
clone_size: many
d_call: TRBD1
cdr3_aa: CASRRDLTGGRGYTF
cdr3_nt: TGTGCCAGCAGACGCGATTTAACAGGGGGCAGGGGCTACACCTTC

j_call: TRBJ2-4
v_call: TRBV29-1
clone_size: -
d_call: -
cdr3_aa: CSVVISGNIQYF
cdr3_nt: TGCAGCGTTGTGATATCGGGAAACATTCAGTACTTC

j_call: TRBJ2-5
v_call: TRBV28
clone_size: -
d_call: -
cdr3_aa: CASSLSPGAGERETQYF
cdr3_nt: TGTGCCAGCAGTTTATCCCCAGGGGCGGGGGAGCGGGAGACCCAGTACTTC

j_call: TRBJ2-3
v_call: TRBV7-3
clone_size: -
d_call: -
cdr3_aa: CASSLGTNTDTQYF
cdr3_nt: TGTGCCAGCAGCTTGGGGACCAACACAGATACGCAGTATTTT

j_call: TRBJ2-1
v_call: TRBV4-3
clone_size: -
d_call: -
cdr3_aa: CASSLSSGFYNEQFF
cdr3_nt: TGCGCCAGCAGCCTGAGCTCGGGGTTCTACAATGAGCAGTTCTTC

j_call: TRBJ2-2
v_call: TRBV25-1
clone_size: once
d_call: -
cdr3_aa: CASSETWDGELFF
cdr3_nt: TGTGCCAGCAGTGAGACTTGGGACGGGGAGCTGTTTTTT

j_call: TRBJ2-7
v_call: TRBV11-1
clone_size: -
d_call: TRBD2
cdr3_aa: CASSFSGDYYEQYF
cdr3_nt: TGTGCCAGCAGCTTTAGCGGGGATTACTACGAGCAGTACTTC

j_call: TRBJ2-1
v_call: TRBV4-2
clone_size: -
d_call: -
cdr3_aa: CASSQVYRGEAYNEQFF
cdr3_nt: TGTGCCAGCAGCCAAGTGTACCGGGGAGAGGCCTACAATGAGCAGTTCTTC

j_call: TRBJ1-2
v_call: TRBV6-5
clone_size: -
d_call: -
cdr3_aa: CASSLTYGYTF
cdr3_nt: TGTGCCAGCAGTCTGACATATGGCTACACCTTC

j_call: TRBJ2-7
v_call: TRBV7-8
clone_size: -
d_call: TRBD2
cdr3_aa: CASRPLAGGSYEQYF
cdr3_nt: TGTGCCAGCAGGCCTCTGGCGGGAGGCTCCTACGAGCAGTACTTC

j_call: TRBJ1-1
v_call: TRBV11-2
clone_size: -
d_call: -
cdr3_aa: CASSFPAGLNTEAFF
cdr3_nt: TGTGCCAGCAGCTTCCCGGCAGGTCTGAACACTGAAGCTTTCTTT

j_call: TRBJ2-7
v_call: TRBV7-9
clone_size: -
d_call: -
cdr3_aa: CASSLRLESEQYF
cdr3_nt: TGTGCCAGCAGCTTAAGACTAGAATCCGAGCAGTACTTC

j_call: TRBJ2-5
v_call: TRBV5-1
clone_size: -
d_call: TRBD2
cdr3_aa: CASSVSGSLPETQYF
cdr3_nt: TGCGCCAGCAGCGTTAGCGGGAGTCTCCCAGAGACCCAGTACTTC

j_call: TRBJ1-1
v_call: TRBV19
clone_size: -
d_call: -
cdr3_aa: CASSIRLRENTEAFF
cdr3_nt: TGTGCCAGTAGTATCAGGTTGCGAGAGAACACTGAAGCTTTCTTT

j_call: TRBJ2-7
v_call: TRBV9
clone_size: -
d_call: TRBD2
cdr3_aa: CASSLHSGSSYEQYF
cdr3_nt: TGTGCCAGCAGCCTTCATAGCGGGAGCTCCTACGAGCAGTACTTC

j_call: TRBJ1-1
v_call: TRBV11-2
clone_size: -
d_call: -
cdr3_aa: CASSLGTFRAGRNTEAFF
cdr3_nt: TGTGCCAGCAGCTTAGGGACCTTCCGAGCAGGGAGGAACACTGAAGCTTTCTTT